This T cell receptor beta chain stems from a study of cytomegalovirus exposure and HLA in healthy donors. Findings and limits, study-wide: TCR beta V- and J-gene trimming was later associated with a missense DCLRE1C variant.

A remark on this clone: Its cognate antigen is unknown.

In the PCR, 60 Vbeta and 13 Jbeta primers were used. The data were produced by immunoSEQ multiplex PCR, yet TCRdb's version contains in-frame clones alone and is incomplete. In the table there are about 110,000 clones, around four fifths of which are singletons. The V and J ends lost 3 bases and 4 bases, in that order; junction bases with no gene match: 3. From germline, CDR1 is SGHRS and CDR2 YFSETQ. The CDR3 runs 13 residues. This sequence was found in a woman between 40 and 50 years old in good health and CMV-seropositive. Sequenced: PBMCs. The V gene is TRBV5-1, the J gene TRBJ1-1; TRBD1 matches at 7 bases. The CDR3 here is CASSSRGITEAFF. DNA of the CDR3: TGCGCCAGCAGCTCCAGGGGGATCACTGAAGCTTTCTTT.